One sample yielded the 32 T cell receptor beta chains listed below, sequenced in a study of T-cell reconstitution after alpha-beta-depleted transplantation in children. The library targeted TCRbeta and was prepared with unique molecular identifiers. TCRdb redid the calling of the PCR reads with MiXCR, one entry per CDR3 protein. The table lists 120,000 or so distinct CDR3 sequences, approximately 22% of them singletons. The sequenced sample was PBMCs, mostly from graft donor cells, obtained 180 days after TCRalphabeta/CD19-depleted stem cell transplant. These TCRs come from a male patient between 2 and 10 years old who had a stem cell transplant for chronic granulomatous disease, so the T cells may come from the graft donor.

The chain carries TRBV7-9 and TRBJ1-6; 11 bases line up with TRBD1. This CDR3 is built from 15 residues. Germline V lookup: CDR1 SEHNR, CDR2 FQNEAQ (reference sequence). The V and J ends lost 6 bases and 7 bases, in that order; junction bases with no gene match: 5. The CDR3 region has the DNA TGTGCCAGCAGTCCCGGACAGGGGGCGAATTCACCCCTCCACTTT. Translation: CASSPGQGANSPLHF.

J is TRBJ2-1 and V is TRBV5-6, with 7 bases matching TRBD1. The J segment lost 4 bases and the V segment lost 0 bases, leaving 1 base of the junction unmatched. Per the germline V gene, CDR1 is SGHDT and CDR2 is YYEEEE. This CDR3 has 14 amino acids. As DNA, the CDR3 is TGTGCCAGCAGCTTGGGGGACAGTTACAATGAGCAGTTCTTC. It specifies CASSLGDSYNEQFF.

The sample holds many counts of this clonotype. The gene calls are TRBV4-1 and TRBJ1-3; the D is unclear. Germline V CDR1 and CDR2: MGHRA, YSYEKL. The CDR3 runs to 14 residues. V shed 6 bases and J shed 2 bases, with 11 bases lying between them. CDR3 coding DNA: TGCGCCAGCAGTCAACGGTGGCCTGGAAACACCATATATTTT. Its translation: CASSQRWPGNTIYF.

This clonotype came up many times. This chain uses TRBV10-3 with TRBJ2-4; the match to TRBD2 covers 8 bases. V lost 4 bases and J lost 7; bases outside the gene matches: 6. Germline CDR1 and CDR2: ENHRY and SYGVKD. CDR3 size: 14 residues. CDR3 amino acids: CAISGGGSGNIQYF. CDR3 bases: TGTGCCATCAGTGGCGGGGGGAGTGGGAACATTCAGTACTTC.

The gene calls are TRBV28 and TRBJ2-1, with TRBD2 as a possible D gene (6 bases). This CDR3 comprises 16 residues. Trimming stripped 3 bases from V and 0 bases from J, with 12 bases between. CDR1 MDHEN and CDR2 SYDVKM come from the germline V gene. The chain's CDR3 is CASSFKGGNSYNEQFF. The CDR3 DNA reads TGTGCCAGCAGTTTTAAGGGCGGGAACTCCTACAATGAGCAGTTCTTC.

The rearrangement links TRBV5-1 to TRBJ2-1; 8 nucleotides agree with TRBD2. The CDR3 covers 14 residues. Germline CDR1 reads SGHRS; CDR2 reads YFSETQ. Losses at the gene ends were 4 bases for V and 7 bases for J; bases not matched to a gene: 7. The DNA of the CDR3 is TGCGCCAGCAGCGGAGTAGCGGGAAGGAATGAGCAGTTCTTC. This encodes CASSGVAGRNEQFF. Supplemented by reference TRBV5-1 and TRBJ2-1, the full variable domain reads KAGVTQTPRYLIKTRGQQVTLSCSPISGHRSVSWYQQTPGQGLQFLFEYFSETQRNKGNFPGRFSGRQFSNSRSEMNVSTLELGDSALYLCASSGVAGRNEQFFGPGTRLTVL.

This chain uses TRBV2 with TRBJ2-7; D may match TRBD1 or TRBD2 (6 bases each). V was trimmed by 9 bases and J by 3 bases, leaving 21 bases between them. The CDR3 is made up of 15 amino acids. From germline, CDR1 is SNHLY and CDR2 FYNNEI. In nucleotides, the CDR3 is TGTGCCAGTAAAGGGGGGCTTATTCCTAACTACGAGCAGTACTTC. It is translated as CASKGGLIPNYEQYF.

The chain couples TRBV12-3 or TRBV12-4 to TRBJ2-1; D is ambiguous. The CDR3 contains 14 residues. Trimming removed 1 base at V and 6 bases at J, with 10 bases between. The DNA of the CDR3 is TGTGCCAGCAGTTTAGTTGGTACGGCCAATGAGCAGTTCTTC. Residues: CASSLVGTANEQFF.

This chain uses TRBV5-1 with TRBJ2-3; D uncertain. Germline V gene lookup returns CDR1 SGHRS and CDR2 YFSETQ. Trimming left V 3 bases short and J 0 bases short, with 14 bases between. The CDR3 sequence is 16 residues long. CDR3 loop: CASSSPAQTSTDTQYF. The CDR3 DNA reads as TGCGCCAGCAGCTCGCCCGCGCAAACTAGCACAGATACGCAGTATTTT.

This clonotype was observed a handful of times. The chain carries TRBV5-1 and TRBJ2-1; 10 nucleotides agree with TRBD2. This CDR3 spans 15 amino acids. V shed 1 base and J 5 bases; nucleotides not matched to a gene: 3. Germline V gives CDR1 SGHRS, CDR2 YFSETQ. The CDR3 is CASSLPSGSNNEQFF. The CDR3 nucleotides are TGCGCCAGCAGCTTGCCTAGCGGGAGCAACAATGAGCAGTTCTTC.

This clonotype has ten or more counts. CDR3 region: CSASPWVAEQFF. CDR3 nucleotides: TGCAGTGCTAGTCCCTGGGTAGCGGAGCAGTTCTTC. This rearrangement joins TRBV20-1 to TRBJ2-1; maybe TRBD2 (5 bases). The germline V gene has CDR1 DFQATT and CDR2 SNEGSKA (reference sequence). The CDR3 contains 12 residues. Trimming stripped 3 bases from V and 10 bases from J, with 13 bases between.

Regarding this clonotype: A junction boundary mismatches the germline segment, possibly from a read error. The V gene is TRBV20-1, the J gene TRBJ1-2, with no clear D. CDR1 is DFQATT, CDR2 SNEGSKA, per germline (reference sequence). The length of the CDR3 is 12 residues. CDR3 region: CSASPGVYRYTF. As DNA, the CDR3 is TGCAGTGCTAGCCCTGGGGTCTATCGCTACACCTTC.

The rearrangement joins TRBV29-1 to TRBJ2-1; the match to TRBD2 covers 8 bases. The junction had 11 bases not matched to a gene; V was cut back by 4 bases and J by 6 bases. The CDR3 is 15 residues long. Germline CDR1 reads SQVTM; CDR2 reads ANQGSEA. CDR3 in amino acids: CSVGGSGTSFNEQFF. The CDR3 DNA reads TGCAGCGTTGGGGGTTCCGGGACTAGTTTCAATGAGCAGTTCTTC.

At least ten counts were recorded for this clonotype. The chain uses TRBV12-3 or TRBV12-4 and TRBJ2-4; D is possibly TRBD1 (5 bases). V was shortened by 1 base and J by 9 bases, with 7 bases between the two germline ends. The CDR3 extends over 12 amino acids. The DNA of the CDR3 is TGTGCCAGCAGTTTAGGGACAAGCATTCAGTACTTC. Translation gives CASSLGTSIQYF.

This clonotype was counted at least ten times. V gene TRBV29-1 combines with J gene TRBJ1-4, with 9 bases lining up with TRBD1. The CDR3 runs to 13 residues. Per germline, CDR1 SQVTM and CDR2 ANQGSEA. The ends lost 6 bases at V and 7 bases at J; junction bases unmatched: 6. CDR3 sequence reads: CSVPGQGSEKLFF. The CDR3 coding sequence is TGCAGCGTCCCGGGACAGGGAAGTGAAAAACTGTTTTTT.

In its sample, this clonotype was seen many times. The chain employs TRBV20-1 and TRBJ2-6; perhaps TRBD2 as D (5 bases). The germline gives CDR1 DFQATT, CDR2 SNEGSKA (reference sequence). The V end was cut by 2 bases, the J end by 9 bases, with 8 bases between. CDR3 size: 12 residues. The CDR3 DNA sequence: TGCAGTGCTAGACACCGGGACAACGTCCTGACTTTC. Protein: CSARHRDNVLTF.

The chain links TRBV18 to TRBJ1-1; perhaps TRBD1 as D (5 bases). The V end lost 5 bases, the J end lost 5 bases, and 15 bases lay between the germline ends. The germline gives CDR1 KGHSH, CDR2 LQKENI. CDR3 length: 14 residues. The DNA of the CDR3 is TGTGCCAGCTCATCCACGACGGGGGAGACTGAAGCTTTCTTT. Its translation is CASSSTTGETEAFF.

The chain uses TRBV7-8 and TRBJ2-7; D call uncertain. This CDR3 spans 12 amino acids. Trimming removed 5 bases from V and 0 bases from J, with 5 bases in between. Germline V lookup: CDR1 SGHVS, CDR2 FQNEAQ. This chain's CDR3 is CASSPISYEQYF. DNA of the CDR3: TGTGCCAGCAGCCCAATCTCCTACGAGCAGTACTTC.

This clonotype was seen many times. The V and J genes are TRBV12-3 or TRBV12-4 and TRBJ2-1; D remains ambiguous. The CDR3 extends over 11 amino acids. With 6 bases removed from V and 5 bases from J, the gap between germline ends came to 5 bases. CDR3 sequence: CASRIHNEQFF. The CDR3 DNA reads TGTGCCAGCAGGATTCACAATGAGCAGTTCTTC.

This rearrangement joins TRBV5-1 to TRBJ1-1; no firm D call. CDR3 size: 15 residues. V was trimmed by 0 bases and J by 3 bases, leaving 12 bases between them. CDR1 is SGHRS, CDR2 YFSETQ, per germline. The CDR3 sequence is CASSLGFLQHTEAFF. CDR3 bases: TGCGCCAGCAGCTTGGGGTTTCTGCAACACACTGAAGCTTTCTTT. Based on the CDR3 plus reference TRBV5-1 and TRBJ1-1, the full variable domain is KAGVTQTPRYLIKTRGQQVTLSCSPISGHRSVSWYQQTPGQGLQFLFEYFSETQRNKGNFPGRFSGRQFSNSRSEMNVSTLELGDSALYLCASSLGFLQHTEAFFGQGTRLTVV.

This rearrangement joins TRBV2 to TRBJ2-7, with D perhaps matching TRBD2 (5 bases). The CDR3 runs 13 residues. The germline gives CDR1 SNHLY, CDR2 FYNNEI. V lost 4 bases to trimming and J lost 2 bases, with 9 bases between them. The CDR3 DNA reads as TGTGCCAGCAGTGTCCTGGGAGCCTACGAGCAGTACTTC. Its protein is CASSVLGAYEQYF.

Many counts were recorded for this clonotype. The chain recombines TRBV12-3 or TRBV12-4 with TRBJ2-1, with 8 nucleotides matching TRBD2. This CDR3 comprises 14 residues. V trimming: 10 bases; J trimming: 7 bases; junction bases outside the gene matches: 12. The CDR3 loop reads CATFRGGDTNEQFF. CDR3 nucleotide sequence: TGTGCCACTTTTCGGGGGGGGGATACGAATGAGCAGTTCTTC.

This sequence joins TRBV29-1 and TRBJ1-6, with D perhaps matching TRBD1 (5 bases). The CDR3 covers 13 residues. Trimming shortened V by 5 bases and J by 11 bases, and 16 bases separated the two germline ends. Looked up from germline, CDR1 is SQVTM and CDR2 is ANQGSEA. CDR3 DNA: TGCAGCGTTCAAACAGGCGTAAAGGCACCCCTCCACTTT. This sequence encodes CSVQTGVKAPLHF.

This clonotype was counted ten times or more. The rearrangement uses TRBV29-1 and TRBJ2-7; D gene ambiguous. The CDR3 is 14 residues long. CDR1 and CDR2 (germline): SQVTM, ANQGSEA. The V gene lost 2 bases and the J gene lost 0 bases, with 11 bases spanning the gap. CDR3: CSVEKPSSSYEQYF. The CDR3 DNA follows: TGCAGCGTTGAAAAGCCCTCCAGCTCCTACGAGCAGTACTTC.

This clonotype was picked up a small number of times. As DNA, the CDR3 is TGCAGTGCTAGAGATCGGTCAGGGAGCTCCTATAATTCACCCCTCCACTTT. This sequence encodes CSARDRSGSSYNSPLHF. The gene calls are TRBV20-1 and TRBJ1-6, with D tentatively TRBD1 (5 bases). The CDR3 extends over 17 amino acids. The germline V gene encodes CDR1 DFQATT and CDR2 SNEGSKA (reference sequence). V was clipped by 0 bases and J by 0 bases, with 12 bases between them.

This chain connects TRBV15 to TRBJ2-5; D could derive from TRBD1 or TRBD2 (5 bases each). The ends were cut back, 0 bases at V and 3 bases at J, with 14 bases in the middle. Germline V CDR1 and CDR2: LNHNV, YYDKDF (reference sequence). The length of the CDR3 is 16 residues. CDR3: CATSREWDGGEETQYF. As DNA, the CDR3 is TGTGCCACCAGCAGAGAATGGGACGGCGGAGAAGAGACCCAGTACTTC.

This clonotype came up a few times. The rearrangement uses TRBV20-1 and TRBJ2-3, with D tentatively TRBD2 (5 bases). CDR1 is DFQATT and CDR2 is SNEGSKA in the germline V gene (reference sequence). CDR3 length equals 16 residues. Trimming shortened V by 7 bases and J by 1 base, and 21 bases separated the two germline ends. The CDR3 reads CSVFRARGLGTDTQYF. The CDR3 coding sequence is TGCAGTGTTTTTAGGGCCCGAGGGTTGGGCACAGATACGCAGTATTTT.

CDR3 nucleotide sequence: TGTGCCAGCAGTTTATCCCGGGACAGGGCGACCTACGAGCAGTACTTC. It specifies CASSLSRDRATYEQYF. The chain employs TRBV12-3 or TRBV12-4 and TRBJ2-7; 9 nucleotides match TRBD1. The CDR3 has 16 residues. V shed 2 bases and J 2 bases; nucleotides not matched to a gene: 7.

The sample holds a few counts of this clonotype. This rearrangement joins TRBV5-1 to TRBJ2-5; 9 bases are a match to TRBD2. Germline V gene sequence: CDR1 SGHRS, CDR2 YFSETQ. The CDR3 sequence is 12 residues long. J was trimmed by 5 bases and V by 6 bases; bases with no gene match: 2. Written as DNA, the CDR3 is TGCGCCAGCACTAGCGGGAAGGAGACCCAGTACTTC. Translating it yields CASTSGKETQYF.

The genes are TRBV11-2 and TRBJ2-2; 8 positions match TRBD2. The CDR3 extends over 14 amino acids. Looked up from germline, CDR1 is SGHAT and CDR2 is FQNNGV. With V trimmed by 5 bases and J by 7 bases, 6 bases remained unmatched. CDR3 sequence (DNA): TGTGCCAGCAGCCAGACTAGCGACATCGGGGAGCTGTTTTTT. Translation gives CASSQTSDIGELFF.

This clonotype was seen at least ten times. V is TRBV29-1 and J is TRBJ2-4; no clear D gene. CDR1 is SQVTM, CDR2 ANQGSEA, per germline. The ends were cut back, 4 bases at V and 2 bases at J, with 6 bases in the middle. The CDR3 is 12 residues long. The chain's CDR3 is CSVAVTKNIQYF. CDR3 DNA: TGCAGCGTTGCGGTTACCAAAAACATTCAGTACTTC.

In its sample, this clonotype was seen a few times. CDR3 in DNA: TGTGCCATCAGTGAACCCGACAGGGCTGAGACCCAGTACTTC. It codes for CAISEPDRAETQYF. The genes are TRBV10-3 and TRBJ2-5, with 7 bases aligning to TRBD1. CDR1 and CDR2 (germline): ENHRY, SYGVKD. The ends lost 3 bases at V and 5 bases at J; junction bases unmatched: 6. The CDR3 covers 14 residues.